The 13 T cell receptor gamma chains below all came from one sample that was sequenced in a study of Vδ1+ human thymocytes. Regarding the study as a whole: Thymic TRG and TRD repertoires appeared highly polyclonal.

RNA was extracted from the cells and then reverse transcribed. Pooled V-gene forward primers with one constant-region reverse primer generated the CDR3 amplicons by multiplex PCR. TCRdb fed the multiplex PCR reads to CATT. Among thousands of gamma-chain clones listed, roughly 40% were seen once. No antigen has been assigned to these receptors. The sequenced sample consisted of Vdelta1+ gamma-delta thymocytes from the thymus. Noted subset: FACS-sorted CD3+ TCRalphabeta- TCRVdelta1+ TCRVdelta2- thymocytes. Receptor source: a boy under two years old who had congenital heart surgery.

The rearrangement joins TRGV9 to TRGJ1 or TRGJ2. Looked up from germline, CDR1 is GITISATS and CDR2 is ISYDGTV (reference sequence). V trimming: 3 bases; J trimming: 12 bases; junction bases outside the gene matches: 8. This CDR3 is built from 11 residues. CDR3 sequence reads: CALWESAGKLF. The CDR3, as DNA: TGTGCCTTGTGGGAGTCGGCGGGGAAACTCTTT.

There are a few counts of this clone. V and J are TRGV8 and TRGJ1 or TRGJ2. Germline V gene sequence: CDR1 VENAVY, CDR2 YDSYNSRV. Trimming cost V 9 bases and J 10 bases; bases outside gene matches: 12. This CDR3 spans 11 amino acids. The CDR3 reads CATRASDKKLF. CDR3 in DNA: TGTGCCACCAGGGCCTCCGACAAGAAACTCTTT.

The V and J genes are TRGV9 and TRGJP. The J gene is absent in TCRdb and was assigned here via DNA matching to germline. The V gene end was trimmed by 1 base and the J gene end by 3 bases; junction bases not matched to a gene: 3. Germline loops: CDR1 GITISATS, CDR2 ISYDGTV (reference sequence). The CDR3 is 17 residues long. CDR3 region: CALWEVPQELGKKIKVF. The CDR3 DNA is TGTGCCTTGTGGGAGGTACCGCAAGAGTTGGGCAAAAAAATCAAGGTATTT.

The chain employs TRGV4 and TRGJ1 or TRGJ2. Here the J gene was assigned by germline matching of the DNA, as TCRdb has none. Germline lookup yields CDR1 EGSTGY and CDR2 YDSYTSSV. CDR3 length: 15 residues. V lost 0 bases and J lost 2; bases outside the gene matches: 7. CDR3 residues: CATWDGHPYYYKKLF. The CDR3 bases are TGTGCCACCTGGGATGGGCACCCCTATTATTATAAGAAACTCTTT.

The genes are TRGV5 and TRGJ1 or TRGJ2. The V gene end was trimmed by 0 bases and the J gene end by 5 bases; junction bases not matched to a gene: 4. This CDR3 region has 13 residues. Germline V lookup: CDR1 VINAFY, CDR2 YDVSNSKD. CDR3 in amino acids: CATWDRRNYKKLF. The CDR3 region has the DNA TGTGCCACCTGGGACAGGCGGAATTATAAGAAACTCTTT.

The chain combines TRGV5 with TRGJ1 or TRGJ2. The J gene comes from matching the DNA to germline here; TCRdb lacks it. J lost 8 bases, V lost 9 bases, and 10 bases had no gene match. Germline V lookup: CDR1 VINAFY, CDR2 YDVSNSKD. The CDR3 is made up of 11 amino acids. The CDR3 sequence: CATTRDHKKLF. The CDR3 nucleotides are TGTGCCACCACTAGAGATCATAAGAAACTCTTT.

The chain carries TRGV8 and TRGJ1 or TRGJ2. The J gene is absent in TCRdb and was assigned here via DNA matching to germline. Germline values: CDR1 VENAVY, CDR2 YDSYNSRV. This CDR3 has 13 residues. Trimming cost V 0 bases and J 6 bases; bases outside gene matches: 5. CDR3 coding DNA: TGTGCCACCTGGGATAGGACTCTTTATAAGAAACTCTTT. Amino acids: CATWDRTLYKKLF.

This clone was observed a few times. This same CDR3 is encoded by further DNA sequences in the sample. The chain has TRGV5 and TRGJ1 or TRGJ2. The CDR3 is 14 amino acids. CDR1 is VINAFY and CDR2 is YDVSNSKD in the germline V gene. The ends lost 0 bases at V and 7 bases at J; junction bases unmatched: 9. CDR3 region: CATWDRPLGYKKLF. CDR3 in DNA: TGTGCCACCTGGGACAGGCCGTTGGGATATAAGAAACTCTTT.

As concerns this clone: Other nucleotide sequences from this sample produce the same CDR3. The chain carries TRGV8 and TRGJ1 or TRGJ2. No J gene is reported in TCRdb; it was inferred here by comparing the DNA with germline. This CDR3 has 13 amino acids. The J segment lost 4 bases and the V segment lost 1 base, leaving 4 bases of the junction unmatched. Germline CDR1 VENAVY, CDR2 YDSYNSRV. CDR3 bases: TGTGCCACCTGGGATAGAACCTATTATAAGAAACTCTTT. This codes for CATWDRTYYKKLF.

V and J are TRGV3 and TRGJ1 or TRGJ2. No J segment appears in TCRdb, so it was assigned here by matching the sequence to germline. CDR3 length: 13 residues. V lost 0 bases and J lost 12; bases outside the gene matches: 11. Germline assignment: CDR1 VTNTFY and CDR2 YDVSTARD (reference sequence). CDR3 DNA: TGTGCCACCTGGGACAGGCGGTGGCGCGGGAAACTCTTT. Translating it yields CATWDRRWRGKLF.

The V and J genes are TRGV5 and TRGJP2. TCRdb offers no J gene call, so here the DNA was matched to germline to obtain one. Losses at the gene ends were 0 bases for V and 6 bases for J; bases not matched to a gene: 7. From germline, CDR1 is VINAFY and CDR2 YDVSNSKD. The CDR3 covers 15 residues. CDR3 coding DNA: TGTGCCACCTGGGACAGGCCTCAGGGTGATTGGATCAAGACGTTT. It is translated as CATWDRPQGDWIKTF.

The sample holds a few counts of this clone. The J gene is TRGJ1 or TRGJ2, the V gene TRGV4. Germline loops: CDR1 EGSTGY, CDR2 YDSYTSSV. Trimming took 3 bases from V and 7 from J; bases not matched to a gene: 9. This CDR3 is 13 amino acids long. CDR3 sequence (DNA): TGTGCCACCTGGGATAAGGTTCTCTATAAGAAACTCTTT. Translation gives CATWDKVLYKKLF.

The chain couples TRGV4 to TRGJ1 or TRGJ2. The J gene, missing from TCRdb, was assigned here through DNA to germline matching. V lost 3 bases and J lost 9; bases outside the gene matches: 11. The CDR3 is made up of 13 amino acids. Germline-derived CDR1 and CDR2 are EGSTGY and YDSYTSSV. The CDR3 nucleotides read TGTGCCACCTGGGATCGAGATACTAGTAAGAAACTCTTT. This encodes CATWDRDTSKKLF.